Sequencing of this T cell receptor beta chain was carried out in a study of T cells in Graves' hyperthyroidism and ophthalmopathy. This clonotype showed up many times. Trimming removed 3 bases from V and 0 bases from J, with 9 bases in between. The length of the CDR3 is 15 residues. CDR1 and CDR2 from the germline V gene are SGHRS and YFSETQ. In patients aged 18 to 65, hyperthyroidism was newly diagnosed, with duration under 2 months. Amplification of TCR beta CDR3 regions was performed using RNA transcripts as template. In the first-round RT-PCR of the TCR CDR3, the HTBI primer set was used. TCRdb reanalysed the multiplex PCR reads using MiXCR and keeps one entry per CDR3 protein. Of a few hundred thousand distinct CDR3 sequences listed, around 23% were seen once; the top ten hold 50%.

This sequence was found in a woman between 50 and 59 years old with Graves' hyperthyroidism. Sequences were obtained from blood. The chain links TRBV5-1 to TRBJ2-2; maybe TRBD1 (6 bases). The CDR3 DNA reads as TGCGCCAGCAGCTCCTCAGGGGCGAACACCGGGGAGCTGTTTTTT. This translates into CASSSSGANTGELFF.